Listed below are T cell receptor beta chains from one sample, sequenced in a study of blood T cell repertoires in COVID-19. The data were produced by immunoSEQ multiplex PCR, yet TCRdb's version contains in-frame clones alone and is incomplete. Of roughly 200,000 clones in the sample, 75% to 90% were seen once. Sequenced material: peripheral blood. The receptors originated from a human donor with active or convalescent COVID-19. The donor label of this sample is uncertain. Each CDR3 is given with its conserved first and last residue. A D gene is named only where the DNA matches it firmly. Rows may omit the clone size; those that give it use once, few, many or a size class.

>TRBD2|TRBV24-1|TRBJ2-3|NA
TGTGCCACCAGTGGGGGGAGCGGGAGAGGGTCAGATACGCAGTATTTT
CATSGGSGRGSDTQYF
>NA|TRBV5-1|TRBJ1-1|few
TGCGCCAGCAGCCCAACGGGGTGGACGGACACTGAAGCTTTCTTT
CASSPTGWTDTEAFF
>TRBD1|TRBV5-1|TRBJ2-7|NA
TGCGCCAGCAGCTGGGGACAGGGGGCGTACGAGCAGTACTTC
CASSWGQGAYEQYF
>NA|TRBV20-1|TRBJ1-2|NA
TGCAGTGCCCACCGGGGGAATGGCTACACCTTC
CSAHRGNGYTF
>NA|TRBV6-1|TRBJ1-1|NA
TGTGCCAGCAGTGAAGCGTCTGAACAGGTGGGAGCTTTCTTT
CASSEASEQVGAFF
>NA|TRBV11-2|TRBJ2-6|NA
TGTGCCAGCAGCTTAGGTGGGACAAGGGTGGCCAACGTCCTGACTTTC
CASSLGGTRVANVLTF
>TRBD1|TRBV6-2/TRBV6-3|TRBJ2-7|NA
TGTGCCAGCAGTTACTTGACAGGGGAAGACGAGCAGTACTTC
CASSYLTGEDEQYF
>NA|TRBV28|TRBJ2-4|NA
TGTGCCAGCAGTTCCCCCCCCAGGGGAAATACCCTAGCCAAAAACATTCAGTACTTC
CASSSPPRGNTLAKNIQYF
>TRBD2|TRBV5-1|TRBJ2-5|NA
TGCGCCAGCAGCTTGCCGACTAGCGGGGGCTTTAAGACCCAGTACTTC
CASSLPTSGGFKTQYF
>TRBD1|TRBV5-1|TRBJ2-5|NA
TGCGCCAGCAGTTATCGGCGGCCGGACAGGGGCCAAGAGACCCAGTACTTC
CASSYRRPDRGQETQYF
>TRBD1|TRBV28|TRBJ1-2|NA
TGTGCCAGCAGTTTCGGGACAGCTAACTATGGCTACACCTTC
CASSFGTANYGYTF
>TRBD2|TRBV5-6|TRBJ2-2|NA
TGTGCCAGCAGCGCCAGACTAGCAGCGAACACCGGGGAGCTGTTTTTT
CASSARLAANTGELFF
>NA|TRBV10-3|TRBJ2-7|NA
TGTGCCACCGGGGCGGGAAAGCCCTACGAGCAGTACTTC
CATGAGKPYEQYF
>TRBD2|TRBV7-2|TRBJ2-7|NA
TGTGCCAGCAGCTTAGGGCTAGCGGCCTACGAGCAGTACTTC
CASSLGLAAYEQYF
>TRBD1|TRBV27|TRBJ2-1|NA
TGTGCCAGCAGTTTAGGACAGGGGCGGCGGGCGAGCTCCTACAATGAGCAGTTCTTC
CASSLGQGRRASSYNEQFF
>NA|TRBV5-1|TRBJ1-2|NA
TGCGCCAGCAGCCCCGGAGCAGACTATGGCTACACCTTC
CASSPGADYGYTF
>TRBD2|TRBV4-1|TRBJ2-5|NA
TGCGCCAGCAGCCGGCAAGCGGGGGACTACCAAGAGACCCAGTACTTC
CASSRQAGDYQETQYF